Listed below are T cell receptor beta chains from one sample, sequenced in a study of blood T cell repertoires in COVID-19. Assay: immunoSEQ multiplex PCR; the TCRdb copy retains only in-frame clones and omits some. The sample holds 250,000 or so clones, roughly 90% seen once. Sequenced: peripheral blood. The receptors stem from a woman aged 30 to 39 with acute or convalescent COVID-19. The CDR3 runs from the conserved cysteine through the conserved F or W. Each record gives: V gene, D gene, J gene, CDR3 protein. A D gene is named only where the DNA matches it firmly.

>TRBV11-2|TRBD1|TRBJ2-7
CASSFGQGPYEQYF
>TRBV24-1|TRBD2|TRBJ2-3
CATSDSGLAGTDTQYF
>TRBV10-3|TRBD1|TRBJ2-7
CAITQTGGREQYF
>TRBV9|TRBD2|TRBJ2-2
CASTRSGGNTGELFF
>TRBV19|-|TRBJ1-5
CASSIATGSWGNQPQHF
>TRBV4-3|TRBD2|TRBJ2-3
CASSQDGLAGPTDTQYF
>TRBV5-4|TRBD2|TRBJ2-1
CASSPGLGDEQFF
>TRBV15|TRBD1|TRBJ2-1
CATSRDNRGNEQFF
>TRBV5-4|TRBD2|TRBJ2-5
CASSSRTSGRPGETQYF
>TRBV6-2/TRBV6-3|-|TRBJ2-7
CASSFKSVYEQYF
>TRBV6-5|-|TRBJ1-3
CASSYSGPSGNTIYF
>TRBV5-1|-|TRBJ2-3
CASEGGDTDTQYF
>TRBV6-1|TRBD2|TRBJ2-5
CASSEDWEREIKETQYF
>TRBV7-2|-|TRBJ2-3
CASSLVSRESARTDTQYF
>TRBV18|-|TRBJ2-7
CASSSGPPGQLDEQYF
>TRBV30|-|TRBJ1-1
CAWSVRGEAFF
>TRBV20-1|TRBD2|TRBJ2-1
CSASGLAGAVSYNEQFF
>TRBV6-6|-|TRBJ2-3
CASRPGSDTQYF
>TRBV19|TRBD2|TRBJ2-7
CASSIVAGGTYEQYF
>TRBV5-4|TRBD2|TRBJ2-4
CASSSRPAAGVNIQYF
>TRBV19|TRBD1|TRBJ2-2
CAGSDRGRGTGELFF
>TRBV24-1|TRBD1|TRBJ2-2
CATSETGGPGELFF
>TRBV6-2/TRBV6-3|TRBD1|TRBJ1-2
CASSYLPGGSPGYTF
>TRBV11-3|-|TRBJ2-7
CASSLDDYSYEQYF
>TRBV7-2|TRBD1|TRBJ1-5
CASSFQGADQPQHF
>TRBV7-8|-|TRBJ1-4
CASSFRGIEKLFF
>TRBV7-9|TRBD2|TRBJ2-1
CASSPRTSGFSYNEQFF
>TRBV30|-|TRBJ1-1
CAWSRGGDTEAFF
>TRBV7-8|-|TRBJ2-3
CASSTTADTQYF
>TRBV30|-|TRBJ1-6
CAWSKPPAGASPLHF
>TRBV30|TRBD2|TRBJ2-3
CAWSEAGGSTDTQYF
>TRBV9|TRBD2|TRBJ2-3
CASSVVPSGAPSTDTQYF
>TRBV4-3|TRBD2|TRBJ2-1
CASSQGERDSYNEQFF
>TRBV15|-|TRBJ2-1
CATSRDQMAGRSDEQFF
>TRBV4-1|TRBD2|TRBJ2-5
CASSQVLAGVEETQYF
>TRBV25-1|-|TRBJ1-1
CASGSGGNTEAFF
>TRBV4-3|TRBD1|TRBJ1-2
CASSQAPGQGATYGYTF
>TRBV19|-|TRBJ2-7
CASSKRDRPYEQYF
>TRBV27|TRBD1|TRBJ1-2
CASRTGQAVYGYTF
>TRBV6-4|-|TRBJ2-1
CASSSGAYNEQFF
>TRBV7-2|-|TRBJ1-4
CASSTQGRQGWEKLFF
>TRBV25-1|TRBD1|TRBJ2-2
CASSDRDRELVGELFF
>TRBV4-1|-|TRBJ2-5
CASSQDLRQGETQYF
>TRBV6-5|-|TRBJ1-1
CASSYRGQKNTEAFF
>TRBV5-6|TRBD2|TRBJ2-1
CASSWGAGGPNEQFF
>TRBV12-5|-|TRBJ2-3
CASRRDSSTDTQYF
>TRBV19|TRBD2|TRBJ2-2
CASSPTIAGGPRDTGELFF
>TRBV5-4|TRBD2|TRBJ2-1
CASSLGTSGKYNEQFF
>TRBV7-2|TRBD2|TRBJ2-1
CASRRPASGRGGNNEQFF
>TRBV5-1|TRBD1|TRBJ2-1
CASSWGQGAGVEQFF
>TRBV5-1|-|TRBJ1-5
CASSEDRNQPQHF
>TRBV10-3|-|TRBJ1-3
CAISGTGSGNTIYF
>TRBV9|-|TRBJ2-2
CASSVVSGELFF
>TRBV7-9|TRBD2|TRBJ2-7
CASSLLGGRGHEQYF
>TRBV24-1|TRBD2|TRBJ2-2
CATSVGLAGNRGELFF
>TRBV9|TRBD1|TRBJ1-3
CASSYGTAFGNTIYF
>TRBV7-2|TRBD2|TRBJ2-1
CASSLNLAGVSPHNEQFF